Listed below are T cell receptor beta chains from one sample, sequenced in a study of Graves' ophthalmopathy and Graves' hyperthyroidism. TCRdb independently ran MiXCR on the multiplex PCR reads; one entry per CDR3 protein. The top ten hold less than 50% of the sample, which has some 250,000 distinct CDR3 sequences, around 42% seen once. The sample consisted of peripheral blood. The receptors were gathered from an adult man with Graves' ophthalmopathy. Both conserved end residues are part of each CDR3. The D gene is left open where the match is weak. Clone size, where shown, is once, few, many, or a class for clones that have expanded.

J gene: TRBJ1-6
clone size: few
D gene: TRBD1
V gene: TRBV5-1
CDR3 DNA: TGCGCCAGCAGCTTTTGGCAGGGGGCGAATTCACCCCTCCACTTT
CDR3 protein: CASSFWQGANSPLHF

J gene: TRBJ2-7
clone size: .
D gene: .
V gene: TRBV5-1
CDR3 DNA: TGCGCCAGCAGCTTGGACGGGACGAGCTCCTACGAGCAGTACTTC
CDR3 protein: CASSLDGTSSYEQYF

J gene: TRBJ2-7
clone size: .
D gene: .
V gene: TRBV20-1
CDR3 DNA: TGCAGTGCTAGAGATTTGGGTAGTCCAGGGTTCTACGAGCAGTACTTC
CDR3 protein: CSARDLGSPGFYEQYF

J gene: TRBJ1-3
clone size: .
D gene: .
V gene: TRBV5-1
CDR3 DNA: TGCGCCAGCAGAACGGAGCCTGGAAACACCATATATTTT
CDR3 protein: CASRTEPGNTIYF

J gene: TRBJ2-5
clone size: few
D gene: .
V gene: TRBV11-2
CDR3 DNA: TGTGCCAGCAGCTTAGCGCTAGCAGGGTGGGAGACCCAGTACTTC
CDR3 protein: CASSLALAGWETQYF

J gene: TRBJ2-7
clone size: .
D gene: .
V gene: TRBV7-2
CDR3 DNA: TGTGCCAGCAGCCATCGAGACGAGCAGTACTTC
CDR3 protein: CASSHRDEQYF

J gene: TRBJ1-4
clone size: many
D gene: TRBD1
V gene: TRBV29-1
CDR3 DNA: TGCAGCGTTGTAGACAGGGCAACTAATGAAAAACTGTTTTTT
CDR3 protein: CSVVDRATNEKLFF

J gene: TRBJ2-7
clone size: .
D gene: .
V gene: TRBV6-6
CDR3 DNA: TGTGCCAGCAGTTACGGTGCGGGACTCCTCTACGAGCAGTACTTC
CDR3 protein: CASSYGAGLLYEQYF

J gene: TRBJ2-7
clone size: .
D gene: TRBD1
V gene: TRBV5-6
CDR3 DNA: TGTGCCAGCAGCTTGGGAGGGGTACAGGGGGGTTCCTACGAGCAGTACTTC
CDR3 protein: CASSLGGVQGGSYEQYF

J gene: TRBJ1-6
clone size: few
D gene: .
V gene: TRBV14
CDR3 DNA: TGTGCCAGCAGCCAACGGGACAAGAACCTCCACTTT
CDR3 protein: CASSQRDKNLHF

J gene: TRBJ2-2
clone size: .
D gene: .
V gene: TRBV3-1
CDR3 DNA: TGTGCCAGCAGCCAAGATCCGGGTATCGGGGAGCTGTTTTTT
CDR3 protein: CASSQDPGIGELFF

J gene: TRBJ1-4
clone size: .
D gene: .
V gene: TRBV2
CDR3 DNA: TGTGCCAGCAGTGGTAGCAGAAATAATGAAAAACTGTTTTTT
CDR3 protein: CASSGSRNNEKLFF

J gene: TRBJ2-7
clone size: .
D gene: .
V gene: TRBV10-2
CDR3 DNA: TGTGCCAGCAGCTCCCGAGCCGGACCCTACGAGCAGTACTTC
CDR3 protein: CASSSRAGPYEQYF

J gene: TRBJ2-7
clone size: .
D gene: .
V gene: TRBV7-6
CDR3 DNA: TGTGCCAGCTCACCATTCTGGGGTAGGAACGTCTACGAGCAGTACTTC
CDR3 protein: CASSPFWGRNVYEQYF

J gene: TRBJ2-2
clone size: .
D gene: TRBD1
V gene: TRBV24-1
CDR3 DNA: TGTGCCACAAGAAGGACAGGGGTCACCGGGGAGCTGTTTTTT
CDR3 protein: CATRRTGVTGELFF

J gene: TRBJ2-2
clone size: .
D gene: TRBD2
V gene: TRBV4-2
CDR3 DNA: TGTGCCAGCAGCCAAGCATCCGGGGGGGTAGTCACCGGGGAGCTGTTTTTT
CDR3 protein: CASSQASGGVVTGELFF

J gene: TRBJ2-2
clone size: .
D gene: .
V gene: TRBV10-3
CDR3 DNA: TGTGCCAGCAGTTCCCGGGACGGATACACCGGGGAGCTGTTTTTT
CDR3 protein: CASSSRDGYTGELFF

J gene: TRBJ1-5
clone size: .
D gene: TRBD1
V gene: TRBV7-9
CDR3 DNA: TGCGCCAGCAGCGTAGGACAGGCTAGCAATCAGCCCCAGCATTTT
CDR3 protein: CASSVGQASNQPQHF

J gene: TRBJ1-2
clone size: .
D gene: .
V gene: TRBV7-3
CDR3 DNA: TGTGCCAGCAGCTCCAACAAACAGGGCCGGAACTATGGCTACACCTTC
CDR3 protein: CASSSNKQGRNYGYTF

J gene: TRBJ1-2
clone size: .
D gene: TRBD1
V gene: TRBV10-3
CDR3 DNA: TGTGCCATCAGTGAGTCGAATCAGGGGGCGGGTGGCTACACCTTC
CDR3 protein: CAISESNQGAGGYTF

J gene: TRBJ1-1
clone size: .
D gene: .
V gene: TRBV20-1
CDR3 DNA: TGCAGTGCGCCTCGAGGGGGAAACACTGAAGCTTTCTTT
CDR3 protein: CSAPRGGNTEAFF

J gene: TRBJ2-6
clone size: .
D gene: TRBD2
V gene: TRBV12-3/TRBV12-4
CDR3 DNA: TGTGCCAGCGGGTCGCCTAGCGGCTCCTCTGGGGCCAACGTCCTGACTTTC
CDR3 protein: CASGSPSGSSGANVLTF

J gene: TRBJ1-5
clone size: few
D gene: TRBD1
V gene: TRBV20-1
CDR3 DNA: TGCAGTGCTAGTTTCCGGGACAGGGGTTCATTGGAGCATTTT
CDR3 protein: CSASFRDRGSLEHF

J gene: TRBJ1-2
clone size: .
D gene: TRBD1
V gene: TRBV28
CDR3 DNA: TGTGCCAGCAGTACGACAGGGGGGCTAACCCCAGTTGGCTACACCTTC
CDR3 protein: CASSTTGGLTPVGYTF

J gene: TRBJ1-4
clone size: .
D gene: .
V gene: TRBV12-3/TRBV12-4
CDR3 DNA: TGTGCCAGCAGCCTGCGACAAGGACGGGCTAATGAAAAACTGTTTTTT
CDR3 protein: CASSLRQGRANEKLFF

J gene: TRBJ2-7
clone size: .
D gene: TRBD2
V gene: TRBV7-8
CDR3 DNA: TGTGCCAGCAACGGAGCGGGGAACTCCTACGAGCAGTACTTC
CDR3 protein: CASNGAGNSYEQYF

J gene: TRBJ1-5
clone size: many
D gene: .
V gene: TRBV7-2
CDR3 DNA: TGTGCCAGCGGACTTGAGGCGGATAGCAATCAGCCCCAGCATTTT
CDR3 protein: CASGLEADSNQPQHF

J gene: TRBJ2-5
clone size: .
D gene: TRBD2
V gene: TRBV7-3
CDR3 DNA: TGTGCCAGCAGCCCCCGACTAGCGGGGTTCCAAGAGACCCAGTACTTC
CDR3 protein: CASSPRLAGFQETQYF

J gene: TRBJ2-5
clone size: .
D gene: TRBD1
V gene: TRBV6-7
CDR3 DNA: TGTGCCAGCAGACTCCGGGACAGGCAGTTCCAGTACTTC
CDR3 protein: CASRLRDRQFQYF

J gene: TRBJ1-1
clone size: few
D gene: .
V gene: TRBV20-1
CDR3 DNA: TGCAGTGCTAGAAGTACAAGGAACACTGAAGCTTTCTTT
CDR3 protein: CSARSTRNTEAFF

J gene: TRBJ1-6
clone size: .
D gene: .
V gene: TRBV3-1
CDR3 DNA: TGTGCCAGCAGCCAAGTACCAGGGGTTAATTCACCCCTCCACTTT
CDR3 protein: CASSQVPGVNSPLHF

J gene: TRBJ1-5
clone size: .
D gene: TRBD1
V gene: TRBV5-4
CDR3 DNA: TGTGCCAGCAGCTTGAATAGTGACAGGGGGCGAGTCGGCAATCAGCCCCAGCATTTT
CDR3 protein: CASSLNSDRGRVGNQPQHF

J gene: TRBJ1-2
clone size: .
D gene: .
V gene: TRBV19
CDR3 DNA: TGTGCCAGTATTCGGGGAGACTATGGCTACACCTTC
CDR3 protein: CASIRGDYGYTF

J gene: TRBJ1-1
clone size: .
D gene: .
V gene: TRBV7-9
CDR3 DNA: TGTGCCAGCAGCCCACGCCCCGGGCGGGGGGGGACTGAAGCTTTCTTT
CDR3 protein: CASSPRPGRGGTEAFF

J gene: TRBJ2-7
clone size: few
D gene: TRBD1
V gene: TRBV7-9
CDR3 DNA: TGTGCCAGCAGCCCGCCGGACAGGAGACTGTACGAGCAGTACTTC
CDR3 protein: CASSPPDRRLYEQYF

J gene: TRBJ1-1
clone size: .
D gene: TRBD1
V gene: TRBV9
CDR3 DNA: TGTGCCAGCAGCGTCCACGAGACAGGGGAAGCTTTCTTT
CDR3 protein: CASSVHETGEAFF